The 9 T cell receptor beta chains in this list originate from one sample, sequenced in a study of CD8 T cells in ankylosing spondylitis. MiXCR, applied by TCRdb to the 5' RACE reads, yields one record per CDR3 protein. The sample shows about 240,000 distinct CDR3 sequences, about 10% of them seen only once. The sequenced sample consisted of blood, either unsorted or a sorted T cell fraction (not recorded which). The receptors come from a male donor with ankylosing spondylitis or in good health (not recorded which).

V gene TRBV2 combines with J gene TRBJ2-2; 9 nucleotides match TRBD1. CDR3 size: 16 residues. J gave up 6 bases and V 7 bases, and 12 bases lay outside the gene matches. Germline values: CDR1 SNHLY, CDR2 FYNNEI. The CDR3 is CASMKPGQGNAGELFF. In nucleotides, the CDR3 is TGTGCCAGCATGAAACCGGGACAGGGTAACGCCGGGGAGCTGTTTTTT.

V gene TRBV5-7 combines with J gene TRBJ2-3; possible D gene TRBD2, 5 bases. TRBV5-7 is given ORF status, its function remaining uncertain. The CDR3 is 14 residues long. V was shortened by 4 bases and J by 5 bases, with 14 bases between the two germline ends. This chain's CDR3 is CASSPGIGIDTQYF. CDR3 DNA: TGTGCCAGCAGCCCCGGGATAGGTATAGATACGCAGTATTTT.

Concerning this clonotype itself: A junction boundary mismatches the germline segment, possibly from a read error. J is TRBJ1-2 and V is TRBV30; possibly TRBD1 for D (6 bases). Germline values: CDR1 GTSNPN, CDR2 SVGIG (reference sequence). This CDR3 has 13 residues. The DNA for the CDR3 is TGTGCCTGGAGTGAAACAGGGAACTATGGCTTCACCTTC. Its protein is CAWSETGNYGFTF. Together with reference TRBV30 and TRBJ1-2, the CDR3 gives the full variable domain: SQTIHQWPATLVQPVGSPLSLECTVEGTSNPNLYWYRQAAGRGLQLLFYSVGIGQISSEVPQNLSASRPQDRQFILSSKKLLLSDSGFYLCAWSETGNYGFTFGSGTRLTVV.

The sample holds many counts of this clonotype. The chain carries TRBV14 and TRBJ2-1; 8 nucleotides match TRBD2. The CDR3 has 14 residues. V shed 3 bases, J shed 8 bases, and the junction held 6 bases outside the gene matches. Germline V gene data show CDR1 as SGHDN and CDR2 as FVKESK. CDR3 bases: TGTGCCAGCAGCCAGTTTCGGCGGGGGGATGAGCAGTTCTTC. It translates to CASSQFRRGDEQFF.

The DNA of the CDR3 is TGTGCCACCACCCGGGGTGGGGGCTATAGAGATACGCAGTATTTT. The encoded protein is CATTRGGGYRDTQYF. This chain connects TRBV10-3 to TRBJ2-3; maybe TRBD1 (6 bases). The CDR3 runs 15 residues. Germline V gives CDR1 ENHRY, CDR2 SYGVKD. V was trimmed by 10 bases and J by 5 bases, leaving 22 bases between them.

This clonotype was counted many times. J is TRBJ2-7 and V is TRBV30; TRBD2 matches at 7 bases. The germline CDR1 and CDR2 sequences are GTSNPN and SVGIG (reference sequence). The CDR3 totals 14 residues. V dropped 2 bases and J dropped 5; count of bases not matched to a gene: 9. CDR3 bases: TGTGCCTGGAGTCGGGCGCCGGGGGGTCACGAGCAGTACTTC. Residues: CAWSRAPGGHEQYF.

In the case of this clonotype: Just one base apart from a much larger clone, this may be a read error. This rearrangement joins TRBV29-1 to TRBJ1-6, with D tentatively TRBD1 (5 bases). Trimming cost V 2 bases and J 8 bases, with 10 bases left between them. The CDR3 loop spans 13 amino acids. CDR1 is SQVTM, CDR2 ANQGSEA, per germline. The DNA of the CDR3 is TGCAGCGTTGAAACGGGGGACGATTCACCCCTCCACTTT. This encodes CSVETGDDSPLHF.

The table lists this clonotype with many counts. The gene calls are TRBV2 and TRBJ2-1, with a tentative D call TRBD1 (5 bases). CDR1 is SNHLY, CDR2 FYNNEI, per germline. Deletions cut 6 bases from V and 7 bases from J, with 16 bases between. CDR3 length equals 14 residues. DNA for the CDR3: TGTGCCAGCAGACGGACGGGTCCAGGGAATGAGCAGTTCTTC. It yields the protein CASRRTGPGNEQFF.

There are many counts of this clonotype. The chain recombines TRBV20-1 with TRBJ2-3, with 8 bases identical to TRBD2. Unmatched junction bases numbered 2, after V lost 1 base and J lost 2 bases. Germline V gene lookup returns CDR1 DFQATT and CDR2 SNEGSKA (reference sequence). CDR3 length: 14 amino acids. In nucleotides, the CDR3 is TGCAGTGCTAGAGGTAGCGGGGCCACAGATACGCAGTATTTT. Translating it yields CSARGSGATDTQYF.